This TCR beta chain stems from a study of blood T cells in healthy people across ages. CDR1 is MNHNY, CDR2 SVGAGI, per germline (reference sequence). This CDR3 has 15 residues. Using a J-beta primer mix together with a sample-barcoded 5' primer, a second PCR was run for 7 to 11 cycles. TCRdb re-called the 5' RACE reads with MiXCR, one entry per CDR3 protein. This table has about 1.8 million distinct CDR3 sequences, about 49% appearing once. Concerning this clonotype itself: At one end, the junction sequence differs from germline, possibly due to a read error.

The sequencing input was blood. The clonotype originates from a woman in her thirties or forties in good health. The V gene is TRBV6-6, the J gene TRBJ1-1, with 8 bases identical to TRBD1. The CDR3 DNA is TGTGCCTGCAGTTTTCTAGCCGGGACAGGCGAAGAAGCTTTCTTT. This translates into CACSFLAGTGEEAFF.